This entry features one T cell receptor (beta chain) sequence. The antigen is unknown. The read stops 3 residues short of the end of the CDR3; the missing end is completed from the germline J gene. Only in-frame clones appear in the TCRdb table, and some are missing; sequencing was by immunoSEQ multiplex PCR. This table holds around 37,000 clones. The data stem from a study of T cells in women clearing cervical HPV infection. As for the study in general: Control women cleared a single incident HPV16 infection within 12 months. General study findings and limits: Repertoire richness, not evenness, was significantly elevated in CIN3+ cases versus controls. Cases carried less TRBV6-7 than controls: about 0.1% versus 0.15%.

Germline V CDR1 and CDR2: MNHEY, SVGEGT. The CDR3 consists of 12 residues. The receptor comes from a woman between 18 and 69 years old with a cervical HPV16 infection that either progressed to CIN3+ or cleared (not recorded which). This rearrangement joins TRBV6-2 or TRBV6-3 to TRBJ2-3; D is unresolved. The sample taken for sequencing was blood buffy coat. Here the CDR3 reads CASRTDNQPQYF. The sequenced CDR3 bases are TGTGCCAGCAGAACAGATAATCAGCCG.